This T cell receptor (beta chain) was found in a study of blood T cells in healthy people across ages. J was trimmed by 7 bases and V by 6 bases; bases with no gene match: 10. This CDR3 comprises 15 residues. Germline CDR1 reads MNHNS; CDR2 reads SASEGT. The study's findings and limits: Not knowing donor CMV status may have confounded expanded clonotype changes.

PCR was performed a second time for about 7 to 12 cycles using a sample-barcoded 5' primer and a J-beta primer mix. Every molecule of cDNA carried a tag from a template-switch adaptor with 12 random nucleotides. A minimum of 2.5 million CDR3-containing paired-end reads was obtained for each sample. From the 5' RACE reads, TCRdb called clonotypes with MiXCR, one entry per CDR3 protein. The sample lists approximately 670,000 distinct CDR3 sequences; 40% to 45% were seen once. For this clonotype: Its antigen is unknown.

The clonotype comes from a man older than 75 in good health. The J gene is TRBJ1-5, the V gene TRBV6-1; TRBD1 matches at 9 bases. The specimen was blood. The CDR3 DNA is TGTGCCAGCAGCTTACAGGGGGCGAAGTTCCAGCCCCAGCATTTT. This codes for CASSLQGAKFQPQHF.